The rows below give T cell receptor beta chains drawn from one sample of a study of T cell responses to AZD1222 COVID-19 vaccine. Libraries were prepared by immunoSEQ multiplex PCR; TCRdb keeps only in-frame clonotypes and omits some of them. The sample holds approximately 68,000 clones, about 91% seen once. The sequenced sample was peripheral blood, obtained on day 0 of AZD1222 vaccination. The source of these receptors is an adult in good health. CDR3s include the opening cysteine and the closing phenylalanine or tryptophan.

j_call v_call cdr3_aa
TRBJ2-5 TRBV9 CASSVSGAQETQYF
TRBJ2-7 TRBV28 CASSLSGQGYEQYF
TRBJ1-1 TRBV6-4 CASMETAGNPNTEAFF
TRBJ1-1 TRBV28 CASSFRGQAFF
TRBJ1-5 TRBV5-1 CASTLDGQIDQPQHF
TRBJ2-7 TRBV28 CASGYEQYF
TRBJ2-3 TRBV9 CASSPFSTDTQYF
TRBJ2-1 TRBV5-1 CASYSANEQFF
TRBJ2-5 TRBV27 CASKARGPFQETQYF
TRBJ2-7 TRBV24-1 CATSDTGNYEQYF
TRBJ2-2 TRBV18 CASSRNRDRRRGELFF
TRBJ1-6 TRBV6-5 CASRLGGGSPLHF
TRBJ1-1 TRBV19 CASTTTGNTEAFF
TRBJ2-5 TRBV6-5 CASPPRETQYF
TRBJ1-4 TRBV25-1 CASSDRDSYEKLFF
TRBJ1-1 TRBV7-9 CASSFGGGSERPEAFF
TRBJ1-4 TRBV5-1 CASSPGTGTNEKLFF
TRBJ2-3 TRBV4-1 CASSLPGTDTQYF
TRBJ2-4 TRBV12-3/TRBV12-4 CASSSGHAQPYF
TRBJ1-1 TRBV21-1 CASSPRGEMNTEAFF
TRBJ2-7 TRBV27 CASSLRAGPYEQYF
TRBJ1-2 TRBV7-2 CASSIGLTNYGYTF
TRBJ2-3 TRBV5-1 CASRSWGLSTDTQYF
TRBJ2-3 TRBV18 CASSPEGLDTQYF
TRBJ1-1 TRBV19 CASGGTGVIAFF
TRBJ2-6 TRBV7-9 CASSFRRLAGANVLTF
TRBJ2-6 TRBV28 CASSLRGSGANVLTF
TRBJ2-5 TRBV7-6 CASSSGQETQYF
TRBJ1-5 TRBV6-5 CASSLSGGRNQPQHF
TRBJ1-1 TRBV21-1 CASSLCPVRGAFF
TRBJ2-7 TRBV5-1 CASSFAGNSYEQYF
TRBJ1-1 TRBV11-3 CASSLGQNTEAFF
TRBJ2-7 TRBV2 CASCIAGGPYEQYF
TRBJ1-5 TRBV30 CAWNGRGNQPQHF
TRBJ1-4 TRBV5-1 CASSQPTNEKLFF
TRBJ2-1 TRBV28 CASRSVRKPGLDEQFF
TRBJ2-4 TRBV6-5 CASSPGGGIQYF
TRBJ1-5 TRBV9 CASSVDRDSNQPQHF
TRBJ1-2 TRBV12-5 CASGAQGGMDGYTF
TRBJ2-5 TRBV28 CASSLGGARETQYF
TRBJ2-7 TRBV4-1 CASSQAAPGYEQYF
TRBJ2-7 TRBV5-4 CASSFGGLVGSYEQYF
TRBJ2-2 TRBV2 CASSEAGNTGELFF